The rows below give T cell receptor beta chains drawn from one sample of a study of T cell responses to AZD1222 COVID-19 vaccine. Repertoires were generated with immunoSEQ multiplex PCR, while TCRdb's copy carries only in-frame clones and drops some. The table lists about 120,000 clones, roughly nine tenths of them singletons. This specimen was peripheral blood, taken on day 0 of AZD1222 vaccination. All receptors derive from an adult in good health. Both conserved end residues are trimmed from each CDR3.

v_call cdr3_aa
TRBV2 ASRRVALRETQY
TRBV7-9 ASSSAWGDTQY
TRBV27 ASRKTGQKQETQY
TRBV30 AWSVDIQTYEQY
TRBV6-6 ASRKDGYEQY
TRBV6-5 ATKQGPEAF
TRBV5-8 ASSFRGPYEQY
TRBV7-3 ASSLLSGGEQF
TRBV7-9 ASSPVETGELF
TRBV7-8 ASSLPRQGRKY
TRBV10-3 AIKEGQGLTEAF
TRBV2 ASRLRDRGVSEQF
TRBV9 ASSVGQGNIQY
TRBV11-1 ASSPSRGKHNEQF
TRBV6-1 ASSEGAPRSPLH
TRBV10-1 ASSEFTGPEGEQF
TRBV3-1/TRBV3-2 ASSQMDREGYGYT
TRBV7-2 ASSLDGTVYGYT
TRBV24-1 ATSPQGVPYGYT
TRBV29-1 SVTGTSNTEAF
TRBV6-5 ASRVGLSYEQY
TRBV9 ASSQGQEYGYT
TRBV27 ASSLQGIDEQY